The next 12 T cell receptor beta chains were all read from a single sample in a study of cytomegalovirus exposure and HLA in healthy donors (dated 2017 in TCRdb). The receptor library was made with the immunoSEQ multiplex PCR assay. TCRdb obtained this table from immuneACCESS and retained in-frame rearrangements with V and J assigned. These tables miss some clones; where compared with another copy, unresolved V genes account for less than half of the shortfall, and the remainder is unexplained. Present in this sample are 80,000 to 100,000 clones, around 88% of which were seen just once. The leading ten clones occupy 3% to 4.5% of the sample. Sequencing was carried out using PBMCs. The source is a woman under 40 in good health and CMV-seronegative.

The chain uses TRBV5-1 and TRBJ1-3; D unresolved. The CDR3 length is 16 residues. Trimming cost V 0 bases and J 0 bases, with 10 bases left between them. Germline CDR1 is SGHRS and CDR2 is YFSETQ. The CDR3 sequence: CASSLADSTSGNTIYF. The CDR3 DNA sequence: TGCGCCAGCAGCTTGGCAGACTCAACCTCTGGAAACACCATATATTTT. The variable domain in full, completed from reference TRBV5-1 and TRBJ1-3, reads KAGVTQTPRYLIKTRGQQVTLSCSPISGHRSVSWYQQTPGQGLQFLFEYFSETQRNKGNFPGRFSGRQFSNSRSEMNVSTLELGDSALYLCASSLADSTSGNTIYFGEGSWLTVV.

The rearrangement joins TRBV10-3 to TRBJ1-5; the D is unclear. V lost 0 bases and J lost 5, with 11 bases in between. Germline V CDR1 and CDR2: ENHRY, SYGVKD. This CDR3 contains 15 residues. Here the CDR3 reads CAISESAGGYQPQHF. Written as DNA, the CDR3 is TGTGCCATCAGTGAGTCGGCAGGAGGATATCAGCCCCAGCATTTT.

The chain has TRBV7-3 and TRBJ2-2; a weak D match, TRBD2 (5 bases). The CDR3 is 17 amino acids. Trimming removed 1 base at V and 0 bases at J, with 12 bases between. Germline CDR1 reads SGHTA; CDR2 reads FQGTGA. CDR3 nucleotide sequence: TGTGCCAGCAGCTTAAGGGTAGGGAGATCGAACACCGGGGAGCTGTTTTTT. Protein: CASSLRVGRSNTGELFF.

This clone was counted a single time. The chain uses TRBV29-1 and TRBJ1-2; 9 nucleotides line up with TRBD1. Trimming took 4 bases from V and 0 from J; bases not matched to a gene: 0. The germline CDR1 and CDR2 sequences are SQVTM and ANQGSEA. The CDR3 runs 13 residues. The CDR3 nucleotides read TGCAGCGTTGGGACAGGGGCTAACTATGGCTACACCTTC. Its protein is CSVGTGANYGYTF.

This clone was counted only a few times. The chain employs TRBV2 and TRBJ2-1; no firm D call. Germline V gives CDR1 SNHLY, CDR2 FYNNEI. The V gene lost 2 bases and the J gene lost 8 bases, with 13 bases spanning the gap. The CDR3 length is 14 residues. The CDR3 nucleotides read TGTGCCAGCAGTGAATACTTAAATGGGCATGAGCAGTTCTTC. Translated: CASSEYLNGHEQFF.

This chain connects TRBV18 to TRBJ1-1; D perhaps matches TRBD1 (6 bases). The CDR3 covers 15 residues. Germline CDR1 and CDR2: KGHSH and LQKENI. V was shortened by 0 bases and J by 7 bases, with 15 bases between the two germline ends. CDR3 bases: TGTGCCAGCTCACCACCTAACAGGGTGACGAGTGAAGCTTTCTTT. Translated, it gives CASSPPNRVTSEAFF. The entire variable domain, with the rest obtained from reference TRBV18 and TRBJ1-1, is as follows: NAGVMQNPRHLVRRRGQEARLRCSPMKGHSHVYWYRQLPEEGLKFMVYLQKENIIDESGMPKERFSAEFPKEGPSILRIQQVVRGDSAAYFCASSPPNRVTSEAFFGQGTRLTVV.

The CDR3 reads CASSVRAPQDPGELFF. CDR3 DNA: TGTGCCAGCAGCGTCCGAGCTCCACAGGATCCCGGGGAGCTGTTTTTT. The chain recombines TRBV9 with TRBJ2-2; perhaps TRBD1 as D (5 bases). The CDR3 spans 16 residues. Trimming pared 2 bases from V and 6 bases from J, leaving 17 bases between. Germline lookup yields CDR1 SGDLS and CDR2 YYNGEE. Together with reference TRBV9 and TRBJ2-2, the CDR3 gives the full variable domain: DSGVTQTPKHLITATGQRVTLRCSPRSGDLSVYWYQQSLDQGLQFLIQYYNGEERAKGNILERFSAQQFPDLHSELNLSSLELGDSALYFCASSVRAPQDPGELFFGEGSRLTVL.

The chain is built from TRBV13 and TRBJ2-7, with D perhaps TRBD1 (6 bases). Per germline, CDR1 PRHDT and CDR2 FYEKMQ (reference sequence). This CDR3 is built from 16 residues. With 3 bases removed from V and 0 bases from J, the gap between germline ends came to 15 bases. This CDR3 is CASSFSYRTASYEQYF. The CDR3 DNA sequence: TGTGCCAGCAGCTTCTCCTACCGGACAGCCTCCTACGAGCAGTACTTC.

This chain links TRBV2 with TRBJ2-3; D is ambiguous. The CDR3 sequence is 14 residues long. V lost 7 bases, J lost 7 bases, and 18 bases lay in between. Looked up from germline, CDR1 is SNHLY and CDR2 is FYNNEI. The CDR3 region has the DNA TGTGCCAGCACTGAGGCAGGTCTTAAGTATACGCAGTATTTT. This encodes CASTEAGLKYTQYF.

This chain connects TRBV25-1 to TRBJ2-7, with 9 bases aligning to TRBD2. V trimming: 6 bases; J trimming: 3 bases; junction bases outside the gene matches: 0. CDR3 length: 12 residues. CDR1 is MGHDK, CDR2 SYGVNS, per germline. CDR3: CASRLAGYEQYF. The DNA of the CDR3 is TGTGCCAGCAGACTAGCGGGCTACGAGCAGTACTTC.

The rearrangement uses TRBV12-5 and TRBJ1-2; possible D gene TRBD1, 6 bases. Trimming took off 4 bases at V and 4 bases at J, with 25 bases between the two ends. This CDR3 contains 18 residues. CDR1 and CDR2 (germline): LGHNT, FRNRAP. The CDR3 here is CASGSRPLGADSLYGYTF. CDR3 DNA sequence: TGTGCTAGTGGTTCGAGGCCTCTAGGGGCGGACAGCCTCTATGGCTACACCTTC.

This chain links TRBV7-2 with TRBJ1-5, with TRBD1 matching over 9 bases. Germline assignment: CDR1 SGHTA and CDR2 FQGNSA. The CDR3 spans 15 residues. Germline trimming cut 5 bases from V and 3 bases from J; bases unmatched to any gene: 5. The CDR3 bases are TGTGCCAGCAGCCCGGACAGGGGATTCAATCAGCCCCAGCATTTT. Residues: CASSPDRGFNQPQHF.